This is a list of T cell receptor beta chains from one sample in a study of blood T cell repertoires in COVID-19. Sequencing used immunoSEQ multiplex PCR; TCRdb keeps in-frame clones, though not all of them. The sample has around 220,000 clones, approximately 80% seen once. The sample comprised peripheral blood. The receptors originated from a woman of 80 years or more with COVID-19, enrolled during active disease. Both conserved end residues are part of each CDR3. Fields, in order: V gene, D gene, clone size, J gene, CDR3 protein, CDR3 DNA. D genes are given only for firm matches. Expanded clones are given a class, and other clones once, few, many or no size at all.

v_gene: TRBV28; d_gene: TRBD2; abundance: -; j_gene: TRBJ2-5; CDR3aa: CASRTAGVGETQYF; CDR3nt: TGTGCCAGCAGGACAGCGGGAGTGGGGGAGACCCAGTACTTC
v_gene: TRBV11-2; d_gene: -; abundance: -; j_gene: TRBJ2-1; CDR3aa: CASSLVRRPSEQFF; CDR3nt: TGTGCCAGCAGCTTGGTCAGGCGGCCTAGCGAGCAGTTCTTC
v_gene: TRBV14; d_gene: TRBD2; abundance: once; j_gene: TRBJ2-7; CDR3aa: CASSHPGLAGGYYEQYF; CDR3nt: TGTGCCAGCAGCCACCCGGGACTAGCGGGAGGATACTACGAGCAGTACTTC
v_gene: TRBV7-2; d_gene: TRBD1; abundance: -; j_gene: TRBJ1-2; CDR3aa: CASSPRTGAGYGYTF; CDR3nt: TGTGCCAGCAGCCCTAGGACAGGGGCGGGGTATGGCTACACCTTC
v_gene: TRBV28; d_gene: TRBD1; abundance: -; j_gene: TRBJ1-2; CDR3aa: CASRQQGADYGYTF; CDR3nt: TGTGCCAGCAGGCAACAGGGGGCGGACTATGGCTACACCTTC
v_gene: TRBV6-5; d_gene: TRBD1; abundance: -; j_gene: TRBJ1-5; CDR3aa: CASRTGGAGQPQHF; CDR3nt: TGTGCCAGCAGGACAGGGGGCGCGGGACAGCCCCAGCATTTT
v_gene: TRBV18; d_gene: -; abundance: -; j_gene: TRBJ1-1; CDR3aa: CASSQGVLMNTEAFF; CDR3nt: TGTGCCAGCTCACAGGGGGTTCTAATGAACACTGAAGCTTTCTTT
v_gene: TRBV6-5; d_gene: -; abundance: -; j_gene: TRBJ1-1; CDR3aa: CASSLRQGGNTEAFF; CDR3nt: TGTGCCAGCAGTCTCCGGCAGGGCGGTAACACTGAAGCTTTCTTT
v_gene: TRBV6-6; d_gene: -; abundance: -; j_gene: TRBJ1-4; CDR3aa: CASSAGRSEKLFF; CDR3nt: TGTGCCAGCAGCGCGGGGCGGAGTGAAAAACTGTTTTTT
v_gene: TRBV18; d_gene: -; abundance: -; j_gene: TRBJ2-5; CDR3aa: CASRGETQYF; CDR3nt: TGTGCCAGTAGGGGAGAGACCCAGTACTTC
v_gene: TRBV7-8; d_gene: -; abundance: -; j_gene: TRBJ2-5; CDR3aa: CASSLGWTAQETQYF; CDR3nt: TGTGCCAGCAGCTTAGGGTGGACAGCACAAGAGACCCAGTACTTC
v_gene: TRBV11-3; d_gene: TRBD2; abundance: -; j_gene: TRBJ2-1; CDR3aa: CASSLDGTSANEQFF; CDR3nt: TGTGCCAGCAGCTTGGACGGGACTAGCGCCAATGAGCAGTTCTTC
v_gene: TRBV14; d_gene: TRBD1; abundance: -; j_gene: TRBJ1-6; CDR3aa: CASSRTGTDTYNSPLHF; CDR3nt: TGTGCCAGCAGCCGAACCGGGACAGACACCTATAATTCACCCCTCCACTTT
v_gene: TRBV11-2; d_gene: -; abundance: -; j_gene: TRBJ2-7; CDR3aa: CASRTPGLPNEGQYF; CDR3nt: TGTGCCAGCAGGACACCAGGACTACCTAACGAGGGGCAGTACTTC
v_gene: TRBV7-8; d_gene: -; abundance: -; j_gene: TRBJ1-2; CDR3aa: CASSQRETGGYTF; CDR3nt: TGTGCCAGCAGTCAAAGGGAGACGGGGGGCTACACCTTC
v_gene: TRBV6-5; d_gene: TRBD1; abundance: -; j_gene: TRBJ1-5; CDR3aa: CASNRRQGDQPQHF; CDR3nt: TGTGCCAGCAACAGACGACAGGGAGATCAGCCCCAGCATTTT
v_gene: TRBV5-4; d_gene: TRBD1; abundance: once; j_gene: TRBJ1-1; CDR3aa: CASSSADRGNTEAFF; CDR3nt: TGTGCCAGCAGCTCGGCGGACAGGGGGAACACTGAAGCTTTCTTT
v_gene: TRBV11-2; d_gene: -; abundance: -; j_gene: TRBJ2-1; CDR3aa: CASSLMGPEQFF; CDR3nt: TGTGCCAGCAGCTTAATGGGGCCTGAGCAGTTCTTC
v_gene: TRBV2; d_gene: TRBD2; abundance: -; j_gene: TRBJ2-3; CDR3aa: CASATSVDTQYF; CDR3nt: TGTGCCAGCGCTACTAGCGTCGATACGCAGTATTTT
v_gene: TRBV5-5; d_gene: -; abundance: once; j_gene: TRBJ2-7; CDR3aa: CASSPGWAQGMEQYF; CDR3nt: TGTGCCAGCAGCCCCGGGTGGGCCCAGGGGATGGAGCAGTACTTC